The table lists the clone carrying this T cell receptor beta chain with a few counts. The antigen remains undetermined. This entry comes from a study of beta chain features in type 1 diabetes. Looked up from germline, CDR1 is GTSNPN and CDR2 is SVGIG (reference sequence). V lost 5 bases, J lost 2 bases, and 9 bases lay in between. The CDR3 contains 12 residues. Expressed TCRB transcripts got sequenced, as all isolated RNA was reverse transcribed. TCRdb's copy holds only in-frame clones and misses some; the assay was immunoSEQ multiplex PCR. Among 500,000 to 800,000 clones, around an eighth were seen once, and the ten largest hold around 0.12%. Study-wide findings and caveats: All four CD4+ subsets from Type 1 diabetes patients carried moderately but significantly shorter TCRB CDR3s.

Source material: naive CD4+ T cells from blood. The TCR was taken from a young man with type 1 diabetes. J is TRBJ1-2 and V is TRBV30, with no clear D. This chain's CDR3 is CAWALGNYGYTF. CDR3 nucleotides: TGTGCCTGGGCCCTGGGCAACTATGGCTACACCTTC. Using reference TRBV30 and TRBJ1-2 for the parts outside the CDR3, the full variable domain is SQTIHQWPATLVQPVGSPLSLECTVEGTSNPNLYWYRQAAGRGLQLLFYSVGIGQISSEVPQNLSASRPQDRQFILSSKKLLLSDSGFYLCAWALGNYGYTFGSGTRLTVV.